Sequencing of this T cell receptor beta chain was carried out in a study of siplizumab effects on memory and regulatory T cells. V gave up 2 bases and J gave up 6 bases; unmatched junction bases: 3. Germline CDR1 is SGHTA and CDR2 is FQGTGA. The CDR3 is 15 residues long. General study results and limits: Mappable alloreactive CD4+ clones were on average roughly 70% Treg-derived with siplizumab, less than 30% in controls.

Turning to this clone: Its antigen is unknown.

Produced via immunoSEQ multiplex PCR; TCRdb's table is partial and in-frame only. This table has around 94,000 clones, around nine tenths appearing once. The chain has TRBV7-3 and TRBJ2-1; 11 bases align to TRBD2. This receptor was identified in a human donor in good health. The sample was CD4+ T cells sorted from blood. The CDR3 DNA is TGTGCCAGCAGCTTATCGGGACTAGCGGTCAATGAGCAGTTCTTC. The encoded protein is CASSLSGLAVNEQFF.